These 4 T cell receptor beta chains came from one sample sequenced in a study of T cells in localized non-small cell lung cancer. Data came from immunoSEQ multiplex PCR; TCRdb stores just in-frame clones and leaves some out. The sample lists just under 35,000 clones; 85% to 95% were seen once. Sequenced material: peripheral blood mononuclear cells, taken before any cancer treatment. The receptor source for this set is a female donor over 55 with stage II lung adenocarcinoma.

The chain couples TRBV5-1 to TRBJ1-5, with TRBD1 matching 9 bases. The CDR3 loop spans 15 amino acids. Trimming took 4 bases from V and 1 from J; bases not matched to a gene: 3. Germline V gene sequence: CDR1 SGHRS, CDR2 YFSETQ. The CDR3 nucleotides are TGCGCCAGCAGCCCTGGGACAGGGAGCAATCAGCCCCAGCATTTT. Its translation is CASSPGTGSNQPQHF.

The CDR3 coding sequence is TGTGCCATCAAGAGGGACAGGAGCTCCTACAATGAGCAGTTCTTC. Amino acids: CAIKRDRSSYNEQFF. The chain is built from TRBV5-4 and TRBJ2-1; 8 positions match TRBD1. Germline V gives CDR1 SGHNT, CDR2 YYREEE (reference sequence). V was pared by 9 bases and J by 0 bases, with 8 bases of the junction left unmatched. The CDR3 is 15 amino acids.

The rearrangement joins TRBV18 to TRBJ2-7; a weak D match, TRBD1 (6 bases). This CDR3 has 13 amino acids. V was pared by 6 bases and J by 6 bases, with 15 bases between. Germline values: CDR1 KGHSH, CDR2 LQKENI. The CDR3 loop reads CASSRDTGIEQYF. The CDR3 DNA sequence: TGTGCCAGCTCCCGGGACACTGGGATCGAGCAGTACTTC.

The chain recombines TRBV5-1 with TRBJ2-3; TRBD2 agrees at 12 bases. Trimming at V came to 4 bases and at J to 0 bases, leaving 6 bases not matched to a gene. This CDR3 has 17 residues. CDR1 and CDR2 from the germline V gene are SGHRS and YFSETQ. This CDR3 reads CASSMGLAGTSTDTQYF. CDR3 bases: TGCGCCAGCAGCATGGGACTAGCGGGTACTAGCACAGATACGCAGTATTTT.